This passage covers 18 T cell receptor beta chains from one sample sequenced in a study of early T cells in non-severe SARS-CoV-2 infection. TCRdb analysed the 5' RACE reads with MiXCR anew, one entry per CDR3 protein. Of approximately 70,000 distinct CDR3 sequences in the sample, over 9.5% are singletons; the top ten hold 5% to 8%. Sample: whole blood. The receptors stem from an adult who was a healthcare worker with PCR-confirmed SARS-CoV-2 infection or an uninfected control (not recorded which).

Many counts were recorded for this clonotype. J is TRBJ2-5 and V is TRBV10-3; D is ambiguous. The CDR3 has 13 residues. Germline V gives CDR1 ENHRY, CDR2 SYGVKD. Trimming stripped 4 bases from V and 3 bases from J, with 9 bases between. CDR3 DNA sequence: TGTGCCATCAGTGGCGGCGGAAAAGAGACCCAGTACTTC. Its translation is CAISGGGKETQYF.

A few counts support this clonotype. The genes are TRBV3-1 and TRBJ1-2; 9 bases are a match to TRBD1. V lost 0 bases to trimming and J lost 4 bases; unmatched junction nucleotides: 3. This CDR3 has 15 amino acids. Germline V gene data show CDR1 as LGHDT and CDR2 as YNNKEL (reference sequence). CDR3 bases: TGTGCCAGCAGCCAAGAGAGGGGACAGGGCTATGGCTACACCTTC. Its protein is CASSQERGQGYGYTF.

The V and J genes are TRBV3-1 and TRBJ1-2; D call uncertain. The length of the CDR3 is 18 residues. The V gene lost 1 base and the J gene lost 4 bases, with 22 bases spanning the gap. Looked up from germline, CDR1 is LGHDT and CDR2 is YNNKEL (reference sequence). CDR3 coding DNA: TGTGCCAGCAGCCAAGGTTGGGCAGGCGGGCATGCCGTCTATGGCTACACCTTC. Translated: CASSQGWAGGHAVYGYTF.

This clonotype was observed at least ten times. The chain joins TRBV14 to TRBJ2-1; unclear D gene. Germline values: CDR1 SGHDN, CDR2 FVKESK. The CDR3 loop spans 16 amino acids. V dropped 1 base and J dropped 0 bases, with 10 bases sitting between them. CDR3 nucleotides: TGTGCCAGCAGCCAAGTATTGGGTGGCTCCTACAATGAGCAGTTCTTC. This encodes CASSQVLGGSYNEQFF.

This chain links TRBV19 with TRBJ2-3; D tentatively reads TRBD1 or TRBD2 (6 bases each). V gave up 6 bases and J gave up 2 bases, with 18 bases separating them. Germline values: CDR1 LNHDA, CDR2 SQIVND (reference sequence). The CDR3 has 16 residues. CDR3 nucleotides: TGTGCCAGTAGGATCGAGGGGGGAACGAACACAGATACGCAGTATTTT. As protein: CASRIEGGTNTDTQYF.

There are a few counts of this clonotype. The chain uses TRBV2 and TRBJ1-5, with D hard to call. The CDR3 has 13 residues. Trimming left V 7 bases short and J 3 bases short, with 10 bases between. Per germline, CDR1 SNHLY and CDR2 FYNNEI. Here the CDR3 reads CASNRENNQPQHF. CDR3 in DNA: TGTGCCAGCAACCGGGAGAACAATCAGCCCCAGCATTTT.

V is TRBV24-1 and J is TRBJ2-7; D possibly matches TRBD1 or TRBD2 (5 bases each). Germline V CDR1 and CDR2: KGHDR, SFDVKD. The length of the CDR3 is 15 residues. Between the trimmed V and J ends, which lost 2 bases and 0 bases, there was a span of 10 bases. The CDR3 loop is CATSDSRDLSYEQYF. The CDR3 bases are TGTGCCACCAGTGATTCCCGGGACCTCTCCTACGAGCAGTACTTC.

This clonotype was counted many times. The CDR3 DNA reads as TGTGCCATCAGTGAGTCCCGGGGTCAGGGCAATCAGCCCCAGCATTTT. It yields the protein CAISESRGQGNQPQHF. The V gene is TRBV10-3, the J gene TRBJ1-5; no clear D. Germline V gene lookup returns CDR1 ENHRY and CDR2 SYGVKD. CDR3 length equals 16 residues. V lost 0 bases and J 2 bases, leaving 11 bases between the germline ends.

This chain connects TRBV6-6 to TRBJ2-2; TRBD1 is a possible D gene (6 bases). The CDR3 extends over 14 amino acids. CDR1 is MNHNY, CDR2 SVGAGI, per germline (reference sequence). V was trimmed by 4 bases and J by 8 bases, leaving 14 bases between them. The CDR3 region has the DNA TGTGCCAGCAGTTTGGACAGAATTACTGGGGAGCTGTTTTTT. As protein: CASSLDRITGELFF.

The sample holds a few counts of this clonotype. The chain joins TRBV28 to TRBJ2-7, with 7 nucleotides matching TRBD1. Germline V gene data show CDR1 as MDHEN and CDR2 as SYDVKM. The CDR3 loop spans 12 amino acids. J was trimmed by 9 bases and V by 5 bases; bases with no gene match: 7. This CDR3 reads CASSLRGQAQYF. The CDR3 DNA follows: TGTGCCAGCAGTCTCCGAGGACAGGCGCAGTACTTC. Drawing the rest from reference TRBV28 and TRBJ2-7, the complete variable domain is DVKVTQSSRYLVKRTGEKVFLECVQDMDHENMFWYRQDPGLGLRLIYFSYDVKMKEKGDIPEGYSVSREKKERFSLILESASTNQTSMYLCASSLRGQAQYFGPGTRLTVT.

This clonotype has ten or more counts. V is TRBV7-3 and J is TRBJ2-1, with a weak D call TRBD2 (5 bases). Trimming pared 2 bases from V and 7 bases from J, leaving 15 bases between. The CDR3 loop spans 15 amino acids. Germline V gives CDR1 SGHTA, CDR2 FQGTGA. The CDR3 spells CASSLWRIEKNEQFF. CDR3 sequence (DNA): TGTGCCAGCAGCTTATGGAGGATCGAAAAAAATGAGCAGTTCTTC. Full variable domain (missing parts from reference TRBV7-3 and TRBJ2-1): GAGVSQTPSNKVTEKGKYVELRCDPISGHTALYWYRQSLGQGPEFLIYFQGTGAADDSGLPNDRFFAVRPEGSVSTLKIQRTERGDSAVYLCASSLWRIEKNEQFFGPGTRLTVL.

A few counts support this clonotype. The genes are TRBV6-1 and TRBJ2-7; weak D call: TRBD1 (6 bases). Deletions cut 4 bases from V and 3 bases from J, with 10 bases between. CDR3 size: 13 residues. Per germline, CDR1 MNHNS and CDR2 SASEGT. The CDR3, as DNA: TGTGCCAGCAGTGTCCAGGGGATCTACGAGCAGTACTTC. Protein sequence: CASSVQGIYEQYF.

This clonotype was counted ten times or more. This CDR3 is CSVRDRASSYEQYF. The CDR3 bases are TGCAGCGTTAGGGACAGAGCGAGCTCCTACGAGCAGTACTTC. This chain uses TRBV29-1 with TRBJ2-7, with TRBD1 matching over 7 bases. The CDR3 loop spans 14 amino acids. Trimming took 5 bases from V and 0 from J; bases not matched to a gene: 7. CDR1 and CDR2 (germline): SQVTM, ANQGSEA.

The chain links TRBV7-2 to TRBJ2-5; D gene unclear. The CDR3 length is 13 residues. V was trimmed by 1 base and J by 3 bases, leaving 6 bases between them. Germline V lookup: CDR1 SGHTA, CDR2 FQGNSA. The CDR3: CASSLDQEETQYF. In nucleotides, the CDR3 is TGTGCCAGCAGCTTAGATCAAGAAGAGACCCAGTACTTC.

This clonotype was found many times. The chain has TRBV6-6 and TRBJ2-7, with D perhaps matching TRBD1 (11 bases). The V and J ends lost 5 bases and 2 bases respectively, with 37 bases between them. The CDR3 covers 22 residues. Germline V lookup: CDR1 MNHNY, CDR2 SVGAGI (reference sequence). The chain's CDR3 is CASSPTTLGQGARTSGTYEQYF. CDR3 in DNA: TGTGCCAGCAGTCCCACTACACTTGGACAGGGGGCCAGGACTAGCGGCACCTACGAGCAGTACTTC.

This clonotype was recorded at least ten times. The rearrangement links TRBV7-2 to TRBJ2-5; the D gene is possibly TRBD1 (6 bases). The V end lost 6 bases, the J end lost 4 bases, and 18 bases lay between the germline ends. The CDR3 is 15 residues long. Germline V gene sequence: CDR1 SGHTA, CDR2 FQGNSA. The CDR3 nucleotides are TGTGCCAGCAGTTTTGCAGCGAGGGGGTCAGAGACCCAGTACTTC. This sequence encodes CASSFAARGSETQYF.

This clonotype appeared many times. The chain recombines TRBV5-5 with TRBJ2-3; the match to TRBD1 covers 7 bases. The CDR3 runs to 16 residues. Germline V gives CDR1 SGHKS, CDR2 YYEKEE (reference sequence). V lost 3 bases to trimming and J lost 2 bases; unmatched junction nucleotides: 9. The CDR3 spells CASSSSRDRYTDTQYF. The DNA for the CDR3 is TGTGCCAGCAGCTCCAGTCGGGACAGATACACAGATACGCAGTATTTT. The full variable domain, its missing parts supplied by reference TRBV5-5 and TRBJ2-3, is DAGVTQSPTHLIKTRGQQVTLRCSPISGHKSVSWYQQVLGQGPQFIFQYYEKEERGRGNFPDRFSARQFPNYSSELNVNALLLGDSALYLCASSSSRDRYTDTQYFGPGTRLTVL.

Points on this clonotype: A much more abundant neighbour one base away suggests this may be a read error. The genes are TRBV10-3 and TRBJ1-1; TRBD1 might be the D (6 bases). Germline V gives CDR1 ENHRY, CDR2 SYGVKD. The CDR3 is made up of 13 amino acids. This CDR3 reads CATNRESNTEALF. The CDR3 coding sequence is TGTGCCACTAACAGGGAATCGAACACTGAAGCTCTCTTT.